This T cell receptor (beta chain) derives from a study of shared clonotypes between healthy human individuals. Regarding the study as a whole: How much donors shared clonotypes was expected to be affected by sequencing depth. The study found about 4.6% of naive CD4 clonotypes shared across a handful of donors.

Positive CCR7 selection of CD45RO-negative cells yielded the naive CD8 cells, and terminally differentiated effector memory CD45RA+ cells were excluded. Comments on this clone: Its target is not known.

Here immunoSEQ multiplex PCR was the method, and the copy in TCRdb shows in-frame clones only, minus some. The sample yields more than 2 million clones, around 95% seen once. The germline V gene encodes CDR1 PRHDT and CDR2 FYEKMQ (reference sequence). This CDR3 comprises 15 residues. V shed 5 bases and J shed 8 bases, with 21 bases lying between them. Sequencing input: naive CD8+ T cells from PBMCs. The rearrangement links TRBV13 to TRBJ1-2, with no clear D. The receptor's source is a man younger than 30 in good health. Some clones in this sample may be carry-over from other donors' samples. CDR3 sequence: CASSRGVGGRDGYTF. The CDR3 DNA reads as TGTGCCAGCAGCCGTGGGGTCGGAGGCAGAGACGGCTACACCTTC.